The source of this T cell receptor (beta chain) is a study of OX40 agonist ivuxolimab in advanced cancers. The protocol was immunoSEQ multiplex PCR, while the TCRdb copy is restricted to in-frame clones and leaves out a portion. Found here are under 25,000 clones, about 70% of them singletons; the top ten hold approximately 12%. Germline-derived CDR1 and CDR2 are SGHDT and YYEEEE. This CDR3 is 13 amino acids long. With 0 bases removed from V and 6 bases from J, the gap between germline ends came to 8 bases. Patients who had autoimmune disease history or got systemic immunosuppression were left out. A word on this clone: Its antigen remains unknown.

Study-level findings and limits: Some nonresponders also had low normalized T-cell clonal expansion.

This chain joins TRBV5-6 and TRBJ2-3; D may be TRBD2 (5 bases). This sequence originates from an adult with an advanced solid tumor such as melanoma, head and neck, liver or kidney cancer. The starting material was CD4+ or CD8+ T cells sorted from blood, obtained in a trial of the OX40 agonist ivuxolimab. As DNA, the CDR3 is TGTGCCAGCAGCTTGGTGGCTAGCGATACGCAGTATTTT. Its translation: CASSLVASDTQYF. The full variable domain, completed using reference TRBV5-6 and TRBJ2-3, is DAGVTQSPTHLIKTRGQQVTLRCSPKSGHDTVSWYQQALGQGPQFIFQYYEEEERQRGNFPDRFSGHQFPNYSSELNVNALLLGDSALYLCASSLVASDTQYFGPGTRLTVL.